The 26 T cell receptor beta chains presented below share a single source sample, sequenced in a study of OX40 agonist ivuxolimab in advanced cancers. Libraries were built with the immunoSEQ multiplex PCR assay. TCRdb provides this immuneACCESS table in a form limited to in-frame rearrangements. Some clones are lacking; in checked studies, under half of them reflect an unresolved V gene, and why the rest are absent is not known. Present in this sample are fewer than 55,000 clones, over 80% of which were seen just once. 1.8% of the sample is held by the ten biggest clonotypes. This material consisted of CD4+ or CD8+ T cells sorted from blood, taken in a trial of the OX40 agonist ivuxolimab. These receptors originate from an adult with an advanced solid tumor such as melanoma, head and neck, liver or kidney cancer.

This clone was seen once. CDR3 in DNA: TGTGCCAGCAGTATTGACGGCAACTATGGCTACACCTTC. Residues: CASSIDGNYGYTF. This sequence joins TRBV27 and TRBJ1-2; D is undetermined. Germline V gene lookup returns CDR1 MNHEY and CDR2 SMNVEV (reference sequence). The CDR3 contains 13 residues. Trimming removed 5 bases from V and 2 bases from J, with 9 bases in between.

The chain combines TRBV29-1 with TRBJ2-2, with a possible D match to TRBD1 (7 bases). The ends were cut back, 7 bases at V and 6 bases at J, with 18 bases in the middle. CDR3 length equals 14 residues. CDR1 is SQVTM, CDR2 ANQGSEA, per germline. This chain's CDR3 is CSANSGGQSGELFF. Here the CDR3 DNA reads TGCAGCGCTAACTCAGGGGGGCAGTCCGGGGAGCTGTTTTTT.

The genes are TRBV5-4 and TRBJ1-3; TRBD1 matches at 8 bases. Trimming at V came to 0 bases and at J to 4 bases, leaving 0 bases not matched to a gene. Germline values: CDR1 SGHNT, CDR2 YYREEE (reference sequence). The CDR3 sequence is 14 residues long. The CDR3 DNA reads TGTGCCAGCAGCTTGGGGGACAGGGGAAACACCATATATTTT. As protein: CASSLGDRGNTIYF.

This sequence joins TRBV5-1 and TRBJ2-2, with D possibly matching TRBD1 (6 bases). The CDR3 covers 15 residues. The V gene's germline CDR1 is SGHRS and CDR2 YFSETQ. The V and J ends lost 3 bases and 1 base respectively, with 10 bases between them. CDR3 bases: TGCGCCAGCAGCTCCTGGACAGAGAACACCGGGGAGCTGTTTTTT. Its translation: CASSSWTENTGELFF.

This clone has more than one count but fewer than ten. This chain connects TRBV6-5 to TRBJ2-1; D ambiguous. V lost 0 bases and J lost 5, with 11 bases in between. Germline lookup yields CDR1 MNHEY and CDR2 SVGAGI. The CDR3 sequence is 15 residues long. Here the CDR3 DNA reads TGTGCCAGCAGTTACTCGGCTATCGAAGACAATGAGCAGTTCTTC. Its protein is CASSYSAIEDNEQFF.

This clone was recorded once. J is TRBJ1-2 and V is TRBV25-1, with D perhaps matching TRBD1 (5 bases). The CDR3 is 13 residues long. Germline V gene data show CDR1 as MGHDK and CDR2 as SYGVNS. Trimming shortened V by 4 bases and J by 4 bases, and 10 bases separated the two germline ends. In DNA form, the CDR3 reads TGTGCCAGCAGTGTGGGACTGCTCTATGGCTACACCTTC. Its protein is CASSVGLLYGYTF.

The V call is TRBV27, the J call TRBJ2-5; tentatively, D is TRBD2 (6 bases). In germline, CDR1 is MNHEY, CDR2 SMNVEV (reference sequence). V lost 6 bases and J 4 bases, leaving 15 bases between the germline ends. There are 14 residues in the CDR3. The CDR3 region has the DNA TGTGCCAGCAGCTTTAGCGGAAGCAGAGAGACCCAGTACTTC. The encoded protein is CASSFSGSRETQYF.

The rearrangement joins TRBV20-1 to TRBJ2-5; 7 nucleotides match TRBD1. Germline-derived CDR1 and CDR2 are DFQATT and SNEGSKA (reference sequence). The CDR3 is 11 residues long. V shed 4 bases, J shed 6 bases, and the junction held 2 bases outside the gene matches. The DNA of the CDR3 is TGCAGTGCTATGAGGGGGCAGACCCAGTACTTC. Encoded protein: CSAMRGQTQYF.

J is TRBJ2-7 and V is TRBV2; unclear D gene. CDR1 and CDR2 from the germline V gene are SNHLY and FYNNEI. Trimming took off 5 bases at V and 5 bases at J, with 19 bases between the two ends. The CDR3 sequence is 15 residues long. CDR3 bases: TGTGCCAGCAGTCCCCGACTCCGCTCTCGCGACGAGCAGTACTTC. Translation: CASSPRLRSRDEQYF.

This clone occurred once. The chain couples TRBV12-5 to TRBJ2-5; possible D gene TRBD1, 5 bases. The CDR3 consists of 15 residues. CDR1 and CDR2 from the germline V gene are LGHNT and FRNRAP. V dropped 2 bases and J dropped 0 bases, with 10 bases sitting between them. The CDR3, as DNA: TGTGCTAGTGGTTTGAGACAGTATGACCAAGAGACCCAGTACTTC. Residues: CASGLRQYDQETQYF.

V and J are TRBV18 and TRBJ1-4, with 7 bases matching TRBD1. V lost 0 bases to trimming and J lost 4 bases; unmatched junction nucleotides: 2. From germline, CDR1 is KGHSH and CDR2 LQKENI. The CDR3 runs 15 residues. The CDR3 here is CASSPPGTVNEKLFF. CDR3 coding DNA: TGTGCCAGCTCACCACCCGGGACAGTTAATGAAAAACTGTTTTTT.

This clone has just one count. J is TRBJ2-7 and V is TRBV12-5; no reliable D call. V was trimmed by 4 bases and J by 3 bases, leaving 7 bases between them. This CDR3 contains 12 residues. Per the germline V gene, CDR1 is LGHNT and CDR2 is FRNRAP. The CDR3 spells CASGSANYEQYV. DNA of the CDR3: TGTGCTAGTGGTTCGGCGAACTACGAGCAGTACGTC.

J is TRBJ2-4 and V is TRBV28; 9 nucleotides agree with TRBD1. The CDR3 spans 17 residues. Unmatched junction bases numbered 11, after V lost 6 bases and J lost 2 bases. The germline CDR1 and CDR2 sequences are MDHEN and SYDVKM. DNA for the CDR3: TGTGCCAGCAGCCCCTCGGGACAGGGAAAAACCAAAAACATTCAGTACTTC. Translating gives CASSPSGQGKTKNIQYF.

The CDR3 DNA sequence: TGTGCCAGTAGTGAGGGCCACTCTCCTAACTATGGCTACACCTTC. Its translation is CASSEGHSPNYGYTF. This chain connects TRBV19 to TRBJ1-2, with no clear D. The CDR3 is 15 amino acids. V was trimmed by 5 bases and J by 0 bases, leaving 13 bases between them. CDR1 is LNHDA, CDR2 SQIVND, per germline (reference sequence).

This chain uses TRBV28 with TRBJ1-5; 7 bases agree with TRBD1. This CDR3 region has 15 residues. With V trimmed by 7 bases and J by 1 base, 7 bases remained unmatched. Germline V gene lookup returns CDR1 MDHEN and CDR2 SYDVKM. The CDR3 reads CASTSTGYSNQPQHF. The CDR3 DNA reads TGTGCCAGCACCTCGACAGGGTACAGCAATCAGCCCCAGCATTTT. The whole variable domain, remainder taken from reference TRBV28 and TRBJ1-5, is DVKVTQSSRYLVKRTGEKVFLECVQDMDHENMFWYRQDPGLGLRLIYFSYDVKMKEKGDIPEGYSVSREKKERFSLILESASTNQTSMYLCASTSTGYSNQPQHFGDGTRLSIL.

The chain uses TRBV7-9 and TRBJ2-6; TRBD1 or TRBD2 may be the D gene (6 bases each). V shed 8 bases and J shed 0 bases, with 11 bases lying between them. The CDR3 contains 15 residues. Germline CDR1 and CDR2: SEHNR and FQNEAQ (reference sequence). The CDR3 reads CASARGLSGANVLTF. CDR3 sequence (DNA): TGTGCCAGCGCCAGGGGACTCTCTGGGGCCAACGTCCTGACTTTC.

V gene TRBV2 combines with J gene TRBJ2-7; 7 nucleotides align to TRBD2. The germline CDR1 and CDR2 sequences are SNHLY and FYNNEI. V shed 11 bases, J shed 0 bases, and the junction held 7 bases outside the gene matches. The CDR3 runs 13 residues. The CDR3 region has the DNA TGTGCCGGGGGGGAAGGTAGCTCCTACGAGCAGTACTTC. Translation: CAGGEGSSYEQYF. The full variable domain, rest sourced from reference TRBV2 and TRBJ2-7, is EPEVTQTPSHQVTQMGQEVILRCVPISNHLYFYWYRQILGQKVEFLVSFYNNEISEKSEIFDDQFSVERPDGSNFTLKIRSTKLEDSAMYFCAGGEGSSYEQYFGPGTRLTVT.

This chain links TRBV7-8 with TRBJ2-2; 9 bases are a match to TRBD2. The CDR3 covers 15 residues. Trimming took 5 bases from V and 5 from J; bases not matched to a gene: 6. In germline, CDR1 is SGHVS, CDR2 FQNEAQ. The CDR3 region has the DNA TGTGCCAGCAGCATGCGGCGGGAGGGTACCGGGGAGCTGTTTTTT. Translation gives CASSMRREGTGELFF.

This clone was recorded once. The junction differs from germline at one of its ends, possibly a read error. The V gene is TRBV6-5, the J gene TRBJ2-1; D may be TRBD1 or TRBD2 (5 bases each). Germline V gives CDR1 MNHEY, CDR2 SVGAGI. CDR3 length equals 13 residues. CDR3 bases: TGTGCCAGCAACGCCCCCTACCGGGACCAACCCCTCTTC. Translating it yields CASNAPYRDQPLF.

The chain uses TRBV18 and TRBJ1-1; D ambiguous. CDR1 and CDR2 from the germline V gene are KGHSH and LQKENI. The CDR3 spans 14 residues. V lost 5 bases and J 1 base, leaving 11 bases between the germline ends. Here the CDR3 DNA reads TGTGCCAGCTCATCATACGCGGGGAACACTGAAGCTTTCTTT. This encodes CASSSYAGNTEAFF.

J is TRBJ1-4 and V is TRBV5-1; 9 bases match TRBD1. V gave up 4 bases and J gave up 5 bases; unmatched junction bases: 6. This CDR3 contains 15 residues. CDR1 is SGHRS and CDR2 is YFSETQ in the germline V gene. The chain's CDR3 is CASSEYRGPNEKLFF. The CDR3, as DNA: TGCGCCAGCAGCGAGTACAGGGGGCCGAATGAAAAACTGTTTTTT. The full variable domain, its missing parts supplied by reference TRBV5-1 and TRBJ1-4, is KAGVTQTPRYLIKTRGQQVTLSCSPISGHRSVSWYQQTPGQGLQFLFEYFSETQRNKGNFPGRFSGRQFSNSRSEMNVSTLELGDSALYLCASSEYRGPNEKLFFGSGTQLSVL.

The genes are TRBV1 and TRBJ2-7; the table gives TRBD2 as D, unverified against the DNA. TRBV1 is a listed pseudogene. This CDR3 is built from 15 residues. CDR3 sequence reads: CTSRSSSSGQYEQYF. In nucleotides, the CDR3 is TGCACCAGCCGATCTTCGTCTAGCGGGCAGTACGAGCAGTACTTC.

The V and J genes are TRBV28 and TRBJ1-1; D remains ambiguous. Germline values: CDR1 MDHEN, CDR2 SYDVKM. Trimming cost V 6 bases and J 2 bases, with 10 bases left between them. The CDR3 loop spans 13 amino acids. This chain's CDR3 is CASSWSFNTEAFF. The DNA of the CDR3 is TGTGCCAGCAGCTGGAGTTTTAACACTGAAGCTTTCTTT.

This clone was found once. The rearrangement uses TRBV28 and TRBJ2-1; 7 bases are shared with TRBD2. The CDR3 spans 15 residues. Germline V lookup: CDR1 MDHEN, CDR2 SYDVKM. V was clipped by 6 bases and J by 4 bases; unmatched bases: 9. CDR3 bases: TGTGCCAGCAGAGCCCTAGCGGTCTCGTACAATGAGCAGTTCTTC. Translating it yields CASRALAVSYNEQFF. Together with reference TRBV28 and TRBJ2-1, the CDR3 gives the full variable domain: DVKVTQSSRYLVKRTGEKVFLECVQDMDHENMFWYRQDPGLGLRLIYFSYDVKMKEKGDIPEGYSVSREKKERFSLILESASTNQTSMYLCASRALAVSYNEQFFGPGTRLTVL.

V gene TRBV28 combines with J gene TRBJ1-2; D uncertain. The CDR3 has 11 amino acids. The V gene's germline CDR1 is MDHEN and CDR2 SYDVKM. The V end lost 8 bases, the J end lost 6 bases, and 10 bases lay between the germline ends. The CDR3 DNA sequence: TGTGCCAGCTCAAATCCCAATGGCTACACCTTC. This translates into CASSNPNGYTF.

The J gene is TRBJ2-1, the V gene TRBV11-3, with 8 nucleotides matching TRBD2. Germline V gene data show CDR1 as SGHNT and CDR2 as YENEEA. This CDR3 contains 15 residues. Trimming cost V 4 bases and J 0 bases; bases outside gene matches: 2. The DNA of the CDR3 is TGTGCCAGCAGCTCAAGCGGGAGCTCCTACAATGAGCAGTTCTTC. Residues: CASSSSGSSYNEQFF.